Each of the 32 T cell receptor beta chains below was sequenced from the same sample in a study of blood T cell repertoires in COVID-19. Assay used: immunoSEQ multiplex PCR; TCRdb lists only in-frame clones, some missing. Found here are 100,000 to 120,000 clones, less than 75% of them singletons; the top ten hold around 7.3%. The sequenced sample consisted of peripheral blood. The receptors shown here come from a woman aged 55-70 years with acute or convalescent COVID-19.

The chain uses TRBV3-1 (or the pseudogene TRBV3-2) and TRBJ2-7; D is unclear. Trimming stripped 2 bases from V and 2 bases from J, with 10 bases between. Per germline, CDR1 LGHDT and CDR2 YNNKEL (reference sequence). The CDR3 is 14 amino acids. CDR3 nucleotide sequence: TGTGCCAGCAGCCAATGGTCAGGCCCCTACGAGCAGTACTTC. Encoded protein: CASSQWSGPYEQYF.

The rearrangement uses TRBV5-1 and TRBJ1-2; D possibly corresponds to TRBD1 (5 bases). This CDR3 spans 15 amino acids. V lost 2 bases and J lost 4, with 15 bases in between. Germline loops: CDR1 SGHRS, CDR2 YFSETQ. CDR3 protein: CASSLASGAGYGYTF. The DNA for the CDR3 is TGCGCCAGCAGCTTAGCGAGCGGGGCCGGCTATGGCTACACCTTC.

This clone was seen a handful of times. This chain links TRBV5-1 with TRBJ2-3, with 9 bases aligning to TRBD1. J was trimmed by 13 bases and V by 3 bases; bases with no gene match: 3. Germline lookup yields CDR1 SGHRS and CDR2 YFSETQ. This CDR3 spans 11 amino acids. The CDR3 bases are TGCGCCAGCAGCTGGGACAGGGAGAAGTATTTT. Its translation: CASSWDREKYF.

The rearrangement links TRBV19 to TRBJ2-2; possible D gene TRBD1, 5 bases. CDR3 length: 16 residues. V was trimmed by 5 bases and J by 1 base, leaving 14 bases between them. The germline gives CDR1 LNHDA, CDR2 SQIVND (reference sequence). The CDR3 is CASSAPQTGNTGELFF. Written as DNA, the CDR3 is TGTGCCAGTAGTGCCCCCCAAACAGGGAACACCGGGGAGCTGTTTTTT.

The chain is built from TRBV5-1 and TRBJ1-1, with TRBD1 as a possible D gene (6 bases). From germline, CDR1 is SGHRS and CDR2 YFSETQ. V lost 2 bases and J lost 4, with 18 bases in between. This CDR3 region has 16 residues. CDR3 loop: CASSFSGGAGGTEAFF. In DNA, the CDR3 is TGCGCCAGCAGCTTTTCTGGGGGGGCGGGAGGCACTGAAGCTTTCTTT.

The rearrangement links TRBV10-2 to TRBJ2-2, with 8 bases identical to TRBD2. The length of the CDR3 is 15 residues. CDR1 and CDR2 (germline): WSHSY, SAAADI. After removal of 7 bases from V and 2 bases from J, the junction contained 6 bases not matched to a gene. The CDR3 DNA sequence: TGCGCCAGCAACTATGCGGGAGGCAACACCGGGGAGCTGTTTTTT. Translation gives CASNYAGGNTGELFF.

This clone was detected only once. The chain has TRBV7-9 and TRBJ2-1; 7 bases map to TRBD1. J gave up 5 bases and V 2 bases, and 3 bases lay outside the gene matches. The CDR3 is 14 residues long. CDR1 SEHNR and CDR2 FQNEAQ come from the germline V gene (reference sequence). The CDR3: CASSLTQGDNEQFF. CDR3 DNA sequence: TGTGCCAGCAGCTTAACCCAGGGGGACAATGAGCAGTTCTTC.

V usage is TRBV18 and J usage is TRBJ1-6; TRBD1 agrees at 7 bases. The CDR3 spans 17 residues. The junction had 4 bases not matched to a gene; V was cut back by 2 bases and J by 0 bases. Per the germline V gene, CDR1 is KGHSH and CDR2 is LQKENI. The CDR3 DNA sequence: TGTGCCAGCTCACCAAACAGGGGTAGCTCCTATAATTCACCCCTCCACTTT. Encoded protein: CASSPNRGSSYNSPLHF. The complete variable domain, with remaining parts taken from reference TRBV18 and TRBJ1-6, reads NAGVMQNPRHLVRRRGQEARLRCSPMKGHSHVYWYRQLPEEGLKFMVYLQKENIIDESGMPKERFSAEFPKEGPSILRIQQVVRGDSAAYFCASSPNRGSSYNSPLHFGNGTRLTVT.

The sample holds a few counts of this clone. The chain employs TRBV5-1 and TRBJ1-2; 10 nucleotides line up with TRBD1. The CDR3 spans 15 residues. The J segment lost 0 bases and the V segment lost 4 bases, leaving 3 bases of the junction unmatched. Germline CDR1 SGHRS, CDR2 YFSETQ. Here the CDR3 reads CASSQDRGANYGYTF. CDR3 nucleotide sequence: TGCGCCAGCAGCCAGGACAGGGGGGCTAACTATGGCTACACCTTC.

The V gene is TRBV29-1, the J gene TRBJ2-7; D gene unclear. The CDR3 extends over 11 amino acids. Trimming pared 5 bases from V and 4 bases from J, leaving 9 bases between. Germline values: CDR1 SQVTM, CDR2 ANQGSEA. CDR3 sequence reads: CSVTRGYEQYF. For the CDR3, the DNA is TGCAGCGTTACCAGAGGATACGAGCAGTACTTC.

The V gene is TRBV3-1 (or the pseudogene TRBV3-2), the J gene TRBJ2-5; D is uncertain. The CDR3 is 14 residues long. V gave up 5 bases and J gave up 4 bases, with 14 bases separating them. Germline V gene lookup returns CDR1 LGHDT and CDR2 YNNKEL (reference sequence). Written as DNA, the CDR3 is TGTGCCAGCAGCGTCGACTCGTCGGGAGAGACCCAGTACTTC. It specifies CASSVDSSGETQYF.

This chain links TRBV7-2 with TRBJ2-3; the match to TRBD2 covers 8 bases. The CDR3 contains 14 residues. V lost 6 bases, J lost 3 bases, and 5 bases stayed unmatched. CDR1 and CDR2 from the germline V gene are SGHTA and FQGNSA. CDR3 bases: TGTGCCAGCAGGCCCGGGGGGGGGACAGATACGCAGTATTTT. Amino acid sequence: CASRPGGGTDTQYF.

V is TRBV3-1 (or the pseudogene TRBV3-2) and J is TRBJ1-2; D is possibly TRBD1 (6 bases). Germline V CDR1 and CDR2: LGHDT, YNNKEL (reference sequence). The V and J ends lost 6 bases and 4 bases respectively, with 9 bases between them. The CDR3 runs to 12 residues. This chain's CDR3 is CASRGGGYGYTF. For the CDR3, the DNA is TGTGCCAGCAGAGGGGGTGGCTATGGCTACACCTTC.

The CDR3 spells CASSLQGAGETQYF. The CDR3 DNA reads as TGTGCCAGCAGCCTTCAGGGGGCAGGAGAGACCCAGTACTTC. The chain combines TRBV7-2 with TRBJ2-5; 8 nucleotides match TRBD1. The V gene's germline CDR1 is SGHTA and CDR2 FQGNSA. CDR3 length: 14 residues. V lost 5 bases, J lost 4 bases, and 6 bases stayed unmatched. Variable domain in full (rest from reference TRBV7-2 and TRBJ2-5): GAGVSQSPSNKVTEKGKDVELRCDPISGHTALYWYRQSLGQGLEFLIYFQGNSAPDKSGLPSDRFSAERTGGSVSTLTIQRTQQEDSAVYLCASSLQGAGETQYFGPGTRLLVL.

J is TRBJ1-5 and V is TRBV28; D may be TRBD1 (6 bases). V lost 6 bases and J 3 bases, leaving 9 bases between the germline ends. The CDR3 totals 13 residues. Germline lookup yields CDR1 MDHEN and CDR2 SYDVKM. The CDR3: CASRQGNNQPQHF. For the CDR3, the DNA is TGTGCCAGCAGACAGGGAAACAATCAGCCCCAGCATTTT. The full variable domain, with the rest looked up from reference TRBV28 and TRBJ1-5, is DVKVTQSSRYLVKRTGEKVFLECVQDMDHENMFWYRQDPGLGLRLIYFSYDVKMKEKGDIPEGYSVSREKKERFSLILESASTNQTSMYLCASRQGNNQPQHFGDGTRLSIL.

The J gene is TRBJ1-2, the V gene TRBV28, with a weak D call TRBD1 (6 bases). This CDR3 is 14 amino acids long. CDR1 is MDHEN and CDR2 is SYDVKM in the germline V gene. Between the trimmed V and J ends, which lost 3 bases and 1 base, there was a span of 9 bases. As DNA, the CDR3 is TGTGCCAGCAGTTTGGGGGCCGGTAACTATGGCTACACCTTC. Amino acids: CASSLGAGNYGYTF.

The count of this clone is one. The rearrangement joins TRBV21-1 to TRBJ2-1; TRBD1, the D gene given by the table, was not confirmed from the DNA. TRBV21-1 is termed a pseudogene. This CDR3 is built from 17 residues. CDR3 DNA sequence: TGTGCCAGCAGCCTTGTACAACCGGGACAGACCTACAATGAGCAGTTCTTC. Its translation: CASSLVQPGQTYNEQFF.

V is TRBV30 and J is TRBJ1-6; D gene ambiguous. Trimming pared 4 bases from V and 0 bases from J, leaving 13 bases between. CDR1 and CDR2 from the germline V gene are GTSNPN and SVGIG (reference sequence). The CDR3 is made up of 16 amino acids. DNA for the CDR3: TGTGCCTGGACCGGGGAAGCAAGCTCCTATAATTCACCCCTCCACTTT. Translation: CAWTGEASSYNSPLHF.

The gene calls are TRBV4-3 and TRBJ2-2; D is undetermined. The ends were cut back, 2 bases at V and 3 bases at J, with 16 bases in the middle. Germline values: CDR1 LGHNA, CDR2 YSLEER. The CDR3 is 17 amino acids. The CDR3 region is CASSQRSRSFDTGELFF. The CDR3 nucleotides are TGCGCCAGCAGCCAAAGATCGAGATCCTTCGACACCGGGGAGCTGTTTTTT.

This clone was picked up one time. J is TRBJ1-2 and V is TRBV9; D gene uncertain. CDR3 size: 14 residues. CDR1 is SGDLS and CDR2 is YYNGEE in the germline V gene. Deletions cut 0 bases from V and 4 bases from J, with 10 bases between. The CDR3 spells CASSVDAGPYGYTF. CDR3 coding DNA: TGTGCCAGCAGCGTAGACGCAGGCCCCTATGGCTACACCTTC.

In the case of this clone: At one end, the junction sequence differs from germline, possibly due to a read error. CDR3 in amino acids: CASGYRGGYTF. CDR3 nucleotides: TGTGCCAGCGGTTACAGGGGGGGCTACACCTTC. The V gene is TRBV6-6, the J gene TRBJ1-2, with 8 positions matching TRBD1. CDR3 length: 11 residues. In germline, CDR1 is MNHNY, CDR2 SVGAGI (reference sequence).

The table lists this clone with a few counts. The rearrangement joins TRBV7-3 to TRBJ2-3; the D gene is possibly TRBD2 (5 bases). V was clipped by 5 bases and J by 2 bases, with 8 bases between them. The germline CDR1 and CDR2 sequences are SGHTA and FQGTGA. The CDR3 runs to 13 residues. DNA of the CDR3: TGTGCCAGCAGCCCCGGGGTCACAGATACGCAGTATTTT. Encoded protein: CASSPGVTDTQYF.

The J gene is TRBJ2-5, the V gene TRBV6-5; no reliable D call. The V end was cut by 1 base, the J end by 5 bases, with 8 bases between. Germline V gives CDR1 MNHEY, CDR2 SVGAGI. The length of the CDR3 is 13 residues. The CDR3 here is CASSYYEEETQYF. The CDR3 DNA reads TGTGCCAGCAGTTACTACGAGGAGGAGACCCAGTACTTC.

This clone was seen only a few times. The genes are TRBV9 and TRBJ1-3; 10 nucleotides align to TRBD1. Germline assignment: CDR1 SGDLS and CDR2 YYNGEE. Trimming took 4 bases from V and 3 from J; bases not matched to a gene: 7. The CDR3 consists of 16 residues. This CDR3 reads CASSSSTGGFGNTIYF. The CDR3 nucleotides read TGTGCCAGCAGCTCCTCGACAGGGGGCTTTGGAAACACCATATATTTT.

This chain joins TRBV30 and TRBJ2-3; D is perhaps TRBD2 (5 bases). The CDR3 runs 15 residues. V lost 0 bases to trimming and J lost 3 bases, with 13 bases between them. CDR1 and CDR2 from the germline V gene are GTSNPN and SVGIG (reference sequence). In DNA form, the CDR3 reads TGTGCCTGGAGTGTACGAAGCGGACGAACAGATACGCAGTATTTT. Amino acids: CAWSVRSGRTDTQYF.

V usage is TRBV30 and J usage is TRBJ1-5, with TRBD1 identical over 10 bases. The V segment lost 2 bases and the J segment 4 bases; nucleotides outside the gene matches: 14. The CDR3 covers 18 residues. Per germline, CDR1 GTSNPN and CDR2 SVGIG (reference sequence). The CDR3 sequence: CAWSHTSGTGAWNQPQHF. The CDR3 coding sequence is TGTGCCTGGAGTCATACTTCCGGGACAGGGGCATGGAATCAGCCCCAGCATTTT.

This clone was seen just once. The V call is TRBV10-3, the J call TRBJ1-2, with D perhaps TRBD1 (5 bases). The germline gives CDR1 ENHRY, CDR2 SYGVKD. This CDR3 comprises 13 residues. Trimming shortened V by 4 bases and J by 6 bases, and 12 bases separated the two germline ends. This CDR3 is CAISADIKDGYTF. As DNA, the CDR3 is TGTGCCATCAGTGCGGACATAAAGGATGGCTACACCTTC.

V gene TRBV18 combines with J gene TRBJ2-7, with D perhaps TRBD2 (5 bases). CDR1 and CDR2 (germline): KGHSH, LQKENI. This CDR3 is built from 13 residues. The V end was cut by 3 bases, the J end by 5 bases, with 11 bases between. This CDR3 is CASSPSRGNEQYF. CDR3 DNA sequence: TGTGCCAGCTCACCTTCACGGGGAAACGAGCAGTACTTC.

V gene TRBV3-1 (or the pseudogene TRBV3-2) combines with J gene TRBJ2-1; tentative D call: TRBD1 (6 bases). Germline CDR1 reads LGHDT; CDR2 reads YNNKEL (reference sequence). The CDR3 has 14 amino acids. V gave up 5 bases and J gave up 4 bases, with 12 bases separating them. Written as DNA, the CDR3 is TGTGCCAGCAGCTCCGACAGGAGGTACAATGAGCAGTTCTTC. The encoded protein is CASSSDRRYNEQFF.

This chain uses TRBV19 with TRBJ1-5; possible D gene TRBD1, 6 bases. V dropped 5 bases and J dropped 7 bases, with 18 bases sitting between them. The length of the CDR3 is 15 residues. Germline V lookup: CDR1 LNHDA, CDR2 SQIVND (reference sequence). The DNA for the CDR3 is TGTGCCAGTAGTTCCGGACAGACTGATCGGCAGCCCCAGCATTTT. Translation: CASSSGQTDRQPQHF.

The chain links TRBV2 to TRBJ1-1; D is uncertain. Deletions cut 4 bases from V and 7 bases from J, with 10 bases between. Germline V gives CDR1 SNHLY, CDR2 FYNNEI. CDR3 length: 12 amino acids. CDR3: CASSVWTDEAFF. The CDR3 DNA reads as TGTGCCAGCAGTGTCTGGACTGATGAAGCTTTCTTT. The whole variable domain, filled in from reference TRBV2 and TRBJ1-1, reads EPEVTQTPSHQVTQMGQEVILRCVPISNHLYFYWYRQILGQKVEFLVSFYNNEISEKSEIFDDQFSVERPDGSNFTLKIRSTKLEDSAMYFCASSVWTDEAFFGQGTRLTVV.

The chain carries TRBV5-1 and TRBJ1-4; TRBD1 might be the D (6 bases). CDR3 size: 15 residues. The germline V gene has CDR1 SGHRS and CDR2 YFSETQ. V gave up 0 bases and J gave up 7 bases, with 13 bases separating them. The CDR3 region has the DNA TGCGCCAGCAGCTTGGAACAGGGAAGGTCTGAAAAACTGTTTTTT. Translating gives CASSLEQGRSEKLFF.